Presented here are 8 T cell receptor beta chains from one specimen sequenced in a study of cytomegalovirus exposure and HLA in healthy donors. Primers: 60 Vbeta forward and 13 Jbeta reverse. Some clones are missing from TCRdb's copy, which holds only in-frame ones; the method was immunoSEQ multiplex PCR. The sample has 150,000 to 200,000 clones; around 80% are singletons. The source material was PBMCs. The receptors were gathered from a woman aged 25 to 45 in good health and CMV-seropositive.

The chain joins TRBV2 to TRBJ2-2, with TRBD2 as a possible D gene (5 bases). V shed 2 bases and J shed 2 bases, with 18 bases lying between them. The CDR3 has 18 residues. Germline assignment: CDR1 SNHLY and CDR2 FYNNEI. The CDR3 DNA follows: TGTGCCAGCAGTGAATTAGGGCTGGTAAGCGGTAACACCGGGGAGCTGTTTTTT. Protein: CASSELGLVSGNTGELFF.

The V and J genes are TRBV11-1 and TRBJ1-3; perhaps TRBD1 as D (6 bases). There are 15 residues in the CDR3. V lost 5 bases and J lost 3, with 14 bases in between. The germline V gene has CDR1 SGHAT and CDR2 FQDESV (reference sequence). The CDR3 spells CASSDRDTGGNTIYF. The CDR3 nucleotides read TGTGCCAGCAGCGATCGGGACACCGGTGGAAACACCATATATTTT.

The chain is built from TRBV9 and TRBJ2-1; 7 bases are shared with TRBD2. With V trimmed by 0 bases and J by 4 bases, 4 bases remained unmatched. The CDR3 runs to 15 residues. Germline V CDR1 and CDR2: SGDLS, YYNGEE. The CDR3 is CASSVETSRYNEQFF. The CDR3, as DNA: TGTGCCAGCAGCGTAGAGACTAGCCGATACAATGAGCAGTTCTTC.

This clone was recorded a few times. The V and J genes are TRBV6-5 and TRBJ1-1; no clear D gene. From germline, CDR1 is MNHEY and CDR2 SVGAGI. The CDR3 is 15 residues long. V lost 6 bases and J lost 2, with 16 bases in between. The CDR3 DNA sequence: TGTGCCAGCAGCCTGGAGGGATCCTCAAACACTGAAGCTTTCTTT. The encoded protein is CASSLEGSSNTEAFF.

This clone was counted a single time. The CDR3 sequence: CASSDQAGGPSEQYF. CDR3 DNA: TGTGCCAGCAGCGATCAAGCGGGAGGGCCCTCCGAGCAGTACTTC. This rearrangement joins TRBV9 to TRBJ2-5; 10 nucleotides match TRBD2. The J call is in doubt because the DNA end fits TRBJ2-7 better. CDR1 SGDLS and CDR2 YYNGEE come from the germline V gene. The CDR3 has 15 residues.

This clone was observed a few times. This CDR3 reads CASSLDRGDYGYTF. The CDR3 DNA follows: TGTGCCAGCAGCTTAGACAGGGGAGACTATGGCTACACCTTC. This chain joins TRBV7-2 and TRBJ1-2; TRBD1 aligns across 7 bases. Per the germline V gene, CDR1 is SGHTA and CDR2 is FQGNSA. This CDR3 spans 14 amino acids. The V segment lost 1 base and the J segment 3 bases; nucleotides outside the gene matches: 2.

This clone has a handful of counts. The CDR3 nucleotides are TGTGCCAGCAGCCGGGGACAGCACTATGGCTACACCTTC. It codes for CASSRGQHYGYTF. The rearrangement joins TRBV28 to TRBJ1-2; 7 bases align to TRBD1. The germline V gene encodes CDR1 MDHEN and CDR2 SYDVKM. CDR3 length equals 13 residues. J lost 3 bases, V lost 6 bases, and 4 bases had no gene match.

The chain carries TRBV9 and TRBJ2-7, with a tentative D call TRBD1 (6 bases). The CDR3 extends over 15 amino acids. Trimming removed 6 bases at V and 0 bases at J, with 16 bases between. Per germline, CDR1 SGDLS and CDR2 YYNGEE. The CDR3 region is CASTPTDRFSYEQYF. For the CDR3, the DNA is TGTGCCAGCACCCCAACCGACAGGTTCTCCTACGAGCAGTACTTC.